This T cell receptor (beta chain) was recovered during a study of shared clonotypes between healthy human individuals. The overall study: Donors were a couple of women and three men aged 18 to 49.

Trimming shortened V by 4 bases and J by 2 bases, and 21 bases separated the two germline ends. Germline assignment: CDR1 SGHNT and CDR2 YYREEE (reference sequence). The CDR3 has 17 amino acids. Using immunoSEQ multiplex PCR, the repertoire was profiled, and TCRdb retains in-frame clones only, with some absent. The sample has more than 1,200,000 clones; 97% to 99% are singletons. The chain couples TRBV5-4 to TRBJ2-5, with D tentatively TRBD2 (6 bases). The sample consisted of naive CD4+ T cells sorted from blood. This sample's subset: CD45RA+ positively selected. The sequence was obtained from a man aged 25 to 40 in good health. The chain's CDR3 is CASSLRLQGGGQETQYF. In DNA, the CDR3 is TGTGCCAGCAGCCTCAGACTTCAGGGAGGCGGGCAAGAGACCCAGTACTTC. Complete variable domain (other parts from reference TRBV5-4 and TRBJ2-5): ETGVTQSPTHLIKTRGQQVTLRCSSQSGHNTVSWYQQALGQGPQFIFQYYREEENGRGNFPPRFSGLQFPNYSSELNVNALELDDSALYLCASSLRLQGGGQETQYFGPGTRLLVL.